Included here is one T cell receptor beta chain sequence, with context. Its antigen is currently unknown. The entry originates in a study of response to subunit inactivated influenza vaccine. TCRdb passed the RT-PCR reads through MiXCR, listing each CDR3 protein once. The sample yields hundreds of thousands of distinct CDR3 sequences, more than 15% seen once. Study findings and constraints: Authors suggested that a seasonal influenza vaccination recruits few new T cells each time.

This TCR came from a man in his fifties who received an inactivated influenza vaccine. Specimen: PBMCs from blood, collected 11 to 12 days after vaccination.

This CDR3 is CASTPGAYEQYF. The CDR3 bases are TGTGCCAGCACCCCCGGGGCCTACGAGCAGTACTTC. This rearrangement joins TRBV2 to TRBJ2-7, with D possibly matching TRBD2 (5 bases). The CDR3 sequence is 12 residues long. Trimming stripped 7 bases from V and 2 bases from J, with 9 bases between. Germline CDR1 and CDR2: SNHLY and FYNNEI.